The 29 T cell receptor beta chains reported below all come from one sample, sequenced in a study of PD-1 blockade in classical Hodgkin lymphoma. Exposure to brentuximab vedotin varied, and each patient had relapsed following autologous stem cell transplantation. TCRdb's table, derived via immunoSEQ multiplex PCR, lists solely in-frame clones and lacks some. The sample consists of around 50,000 clones, 75% to 95% of them appearing once. Sequenced here: peripheral blood mononuclear cells (PBMCs), sampled before the second cycle of nivolumab. These receptors were taken from a human donor with classical Hodgkin lymphoma.

The table lists this clone with a few counts. The genes are TRBV19 and TRBJ2-5; perhaps TRBD1 as D (6 bases). The germline V gene has CDR1 LNHDA and CDR2 SQIVND (reference sequence). This CDR3 has 14 amino acids. V was trimmed by 5 bases and J by 2 bases, leaving 12 bases between them. CDR3 nucleotides: TGTGCCAGTAGTCCAGACAGGCTTCAAGAGACCCAGTACTTC. As protein: CASSPDRLQETQYF.

The rearrangement uses TRBV9 and TRBJ2-5; either TRBD1 or TRBD2 may supply D (5 bases each). Trimming stripped 3 bases from V and 4 bases from J, with 22 bases between. The CDR3 is 17 amino acids. Germline V gene data show CDR1 as SGDLS and CDR2 as YYNGEE. CDR3 in DNA: TGTGCCAGCAGCGGGCCCTGGGGCCCCACGGCGGGAGAGACCCAGTACTTC. Amino acids: CASSGPWGPTAGETQYF.

This chain uses TRBV4-3 with TRBJ1-2; TRBD1 agrees at 8 bases. Looked up from germline, CDR1 is LGHNA and CDR2 is YSLEER. The CDR3 covers 17 residues. J lost 5 bases, V lost 3 bases, and 14 bases had no gene match. As DNA, the CDR3 is TGCGCCAGCAGCCACCTACGGGATCTACAGGGGGATTATGGCTACACCTTC. It translates to CASSHLRDLQGDYGYTF.

This chain links TRBV27 with TRBJ2-1; D ambiguous. The CDR3 is made up of 13 amino acids. The germline V gene has CDR1 MNHEY and CDR2 SMNVEV (reference sequence). Between the trimmed V and J ends, which lost 7 bases and 8 bases, there was a span of 15 bases. This CDR3 is CASKPISADEQFF. The DNA of the CDR3 is TGTGCCAGCAAACCGATTTCAGCCGATGAGCAGTTCTTC.

This rearrangement joins TRBV18 to TRBJ2-7; D unclear. Germline CDR1 and CDR2: KGHSH and LQKENI. The CDR3 is 15 residues long. V shed 3 bases and J shed 3 bases, with 15 bases lying between them. The CDR3 sequence: CASSPGGDRSYEQYF. The CDR3 nucleotides are TGTGCCAGCTCACCTGGTGGAGATAGGAGCTACGAGCAGTACTTC.

The gene calls are TRBV2 and TRBJ1-2; 7 bases are shared with TRBD1. The CDR3 sequence is 18 residues long. CDR1 and CDR2 (germline): SNHLY, FYNNEI. The V gene end was trimmed by 11 bases and the J gene end by 2 bases; junction bases not matched to a gene: 23. The CDR3 nucleotides are TGTGCCGTACCTCCAGCCGGGACAGCTACTACTATAAACTATGGCTACACCTTC. This sequence encodes CAVPPAGTATTINYGYTF.

The J gene is TRBJ2-3, the V gene TRBV7-3, with 8 bases that match TRBD1. Germline V CDR1 and CDR2: SGHTA, FQGTGA. The V segment lost 7 bases and the J segment 13 bases; nucleotides outside the gene matches: 16. The CDR3 is made up of 14 amino acids. The CDR3 sequence is CASTSGGGLSRKYF. The CDR3 DNA follows: TGTGCCAGCACTTCAGGGGGCGGTTTATCGAGGAAGTATTTT. The full variable domain, rest sourced from reference TRBV7-3 and TRBJ2-3, is GAGVSQTPSNKVTEKGKYVELRCDPISGHTALYWYRQSLGQGPEFLIYFQGTGAADDSGLPNDRFFAVRPEGSVSTLKIQRTERGDSAVYLCASTSGGGLSRKYFGPGTRLTVL.

This chain joins TRBV6-6 and TRBJ2-2; D remains unclear. Between the trimmed V and J ends, which lost 0 bases and 1 base, there was a span of 3 bases. In germline, CDR1 is MNHNY, CDR2 SVGAGI (reference sequence). This CDR3 region has 14 residues. CDR3 region: CASSYSLNTGELFF. The CDR3 coding sequence is TGTGCCAGCAGTTACTCGCTGAACACCGGGGAGCTGTTTTTT.

J is TRBJ2-4 and V is TRBV7-9; D is possibly TRBD1 (7 bases). Germline-derived CDR1 and CDR2 are SEHNR and FQNEAQ (reference sequence). Trimming removed 7 bases at V and 6 bases at J, with 25 bases between. The CDR3 loop spans 17 amino acids. CDR3 sequence reads: CASISGDEYQGGNIQYF. The CDR3 region has the DNA TGTGCCAGCATCTCCGGCGATGAATACCAGGGGGGAAACATTCAGTACTTC. The entire variable domain, with the rest obtained from reference TRBV7-9 and TRBJ2-4, is as follows: DTGVSQNPRHKITKRGQNVTFRCDPISEHNRLYWYRQTLGQGPEFLTYFQNEAQLEKSRLLSDRFSAERPKGSFSTLEIQRTEQGDSAMYLCASISGDEYQGGNIQYFGAGTRLSVL.

The count of this clone is one. This chain uses TRBV27 with TRBJ1-2; D unresolved. V was shortened by 0 bases and J by 6 bases, with 8 bases between the two germline ends. The CDR3 extends over 13 amino acids. Germline values: CDR1 MNHEY, CDR2 SMNVEV (reference sequence). DNA of the CDR3: TGTGCCAGCAGTTTATCAGGGCCACATGGCTACACCTTC. Its translation: CASSLSGPHGYTF.

J is TRBJ1-1 and V is TRBV5-1, with 8 bases that match TRBD1. V shed 4 bases, J shed 3 bases, and the junction held 8 bases outside the gene matches. The CDR3 length is 15 residues. Germline values: CDR1 SGHRS, CDR2 YFSETQ. The CDR3 DNA is TGCGCCAGCAGCCGTAGACAGGGGATTGACACTGAAGCTTTCTTT. Translating it yields CASSRRQGIDTEAFF.

The DNA for the CDR3 is TGTGCCTGGAAAGGGCCTGGCTATGGCTACACCTTC. Its protein product is CAWKGPGYGYTF. The chain links TRBV30 to TRBJ1-2; D not resolved. The CDR3 spans 12 residues. Trimming left V 4 bases short and J 4 bases short, with 10 bases between. CDR1 is GTSNPN, CDR2 SVGIG, per germline (reference sequence). Full variable domain (outside the CDR3, taken from reference TRBV30 and TRBJ1-2): SQTIHQWPATLVQPVGSPLSLECTVEGTSNPNLYWYRQAAGRGLQLLFYSVGIGQISSEVPQNLSASRPQDRQFILSSKKLLLSDSGFYLCAWKGPGYGYTFGSGTRLTVV.

The V gene is TRBV9, the J gene TRBJ1-1, with D hard to call. Germline V lookup: CDR1 SGDLS, CDR2 YYNGEE. The CDR3 is 17 residues long. V lost 0 bases and J 3 bases, leaving 18 bases between the germline ends. The CDR3 DNA sequence: TGTGCCAGCAGCGTAGATGACATCGCCCTCCTTTACACTGAAGCTTTCTTT. This translates into CASSVDDIALLYTEAFF.

The chain couples TRBV7-8 to TRBJ2-1; the match to TRBD2 covers 10 bases. Germline CDR1 is SGHVS and CDR2 is FQNEAQ. CDR3 size: 20 residues. The J segment lost 0 bases and the V segment lost 0 bases, leaving 11 bases of the junction unmatched. The CDR3 is CASSLAFTSGTWSSYNEQFF. CDR3 bases: TGTGCCAGCAGCTTAGCGTTCACTAGCGGGACATGGAGCTCCTACAATGAGCAGTTCTTC.

This chain uses TRBV4-1 with TRBJ2-7, with 10 bases matching TRBD1. From germline, CDR1 is MGHRA and CDR2 YSYEKL. This CDR3 region has 17 residues. Germline trimming cut 3 bases from V and 7 bases from J; bases unmatched to any gene: 15. The CDR3 sequence is CASSHPGQGSSGEEQYF. CDR3 nucleotides: TGCGCCAGCAGCCATCCGGGACAGGGGTCGTCTGGAGAAGAGCAGTACTTC.

The gene calls are TRBV7-9 and TRBJ2-7; TRBD2 might be the D (6 bases). Germline CDR1 and CDR2: SEHNR and FQNEAQ (reference sequence). This CDR3 has 12 residues. V lost 8 bases and J 1 base, leaving 9 bases between the germline ends. The CDR3 coding sequence is TGTGCCAGCGGGGGGAATTCCTACGAGCAGTACTTC. Its protein is CASGGNSYEQYF.

V usage is TRBV28 and J usage is TRBJ2-5; no reliable D call. The tail of the sequence fits TRBJ2-7 better, so the J call may be wrong. Germline CDR1 and CDR2: MDHEN and SYDVKM. CDR3 length: 11 residues. The CDR3 sequence is CASSLDYEQYF. The CDR3, as DNA: TGTGCCAGCAGTCTCGACTACGAGCAGTACTTC.

The J gene is TRBJ2-7, the V gene TRBV7-7, with 12 bases fitting TRBD2. The germline V gene encodes CDR1 SSHAT and CDR2 FNYEAQ (reference sequence). The J segment lost 4 bases and the V segment lost 3 bases, leaving 4 bases of the junction unmatched. The CDR3 runs to 15 residues. The CDR3 nucleotides are TGTGCCAGCAGCTTCCTAGCGGGAGGGCCTTACGAGCAGTACTTC. Protein product: CASSFLAGGPYEQYF.

The rearrangement uses TRBV5-8 and TRBJ2-2; 10 nucleotides line up with TRBD1. The CDR3 runs to 16 residues. The V gene end was trimmed by 4 bases and the J gene end by 2 bases; junction bases not matched to a gene: 5. Germline CDR1 and CDR2: SGHTS and YDEGEE. The CDR3 sequence is CASSPWTGGNTGELFF. In DNA, the CDR3 is TGTGCCAGCAGCCCCTGGACAGGGGGAAACACCGGGGAGCTGTTTTTT.

V usage is TRBV7-6 and J usage is TRBJ1-1; possible D gene TRBD1, 6 bases. V was shortened by 5 bases and J by 13 bases, with 26 bases between the two germline ends. This CDR3 is 15 amino acids long. The germline V gene encodes CDR1 SGHVS and CDR2 FNYEAQ. The CDR3 is CASSPGFNGGEGGFF. The DNA of the CDR3 is TGTGCCAGCAGCCCGGGATTTAATGGGGGCGAAGGTGGTTTCTTT.

CDR3 nucleotide sequence: TGTGCCTGGAGCGACGGGCGACTCCCTCGCGCCAGGGATTCCTACGAGCAGTACTTC. Its protein product is CAWSDGRLPRARDSYEQYF. The rearrangement uses TRBV30 and TRBJ2-7; weak D call: TRBD1 (5 bases). V dropped 3 bases and J dropped 1 base, with 28 bases sitting between them. This CDR3 comprises 19 residues. Germline lookup yields CDR1 GTSNPN and CDR2 SVGIG (reference sequence). Complete variable domain (other parts from reference TRBV30 and TRBJ2-7): SQTIHQWPATLVQPVGSPLSLECTVEGTSNPNLYWYRQAAGRGLQLLFYSVGIGQISSEVPQNLSASRPQDRQFILSSKKLLLSDSGFYLCAWSDGRLPRARDSYEQYFGPGTRLTVT.

The chain joins TRBV5-6 to TRBJ1-5; D not certain. V lost 4 bases, J lost 0 bases, and 8 bases lay in between. The CDR3 runs to 14 residues. CDR1 is SGHDT and CDR2 is YYEEEE in the germline V gene. The CDR3 nucleotides are TGTGCCAGCAGCCTTACTGGTAGCAATCAGCCCCAGCATTTT. Its protein is CASSLTGSNQPQHF.

The chain joins TRBV4-1 to TRBJ2-7; 14 bases line up with TRBD2. The CDR3 length is 17 residues. Germline-derived CDR1 and CDR2 are MGHRA and YSYEKL. V shed 3 bases, J shed 4 bases, and the junction held 8 bases outside the gene matches. CDR3 DNA: TGCGCCAGCAGCCAGGGGGGACTAGCGGGGGTTTATTACGAGCAGTACTTC. Translating gives CASSQGGLAGVYYEQYF.

The gene calls are TRBV6-1 and TRBJ1-1; D remains unclear. Germline V gene lookup returns CDR1 MNHNS and CDR2 SASEGT. V was pared by 5 bases and J by 4 bases, with 5 bases between. This CDR3 is 11 amino acids long. DNA of the CDR3: TGTGCCAGCAGTTACCCCACTGAAGCTTTCTTT. Its translation is CASSYPTEAFF.

The chain uses TRBV7-2 and TRBJ2-5; D call uncertain. CDR1 is SGHTA and CDR2 is FQGNSA in the germline V gene. The CDR3 covers 14 residues. V lost 1 base and J 3 bases, leaving 9 bases between the germline ends. For the CDR3, the DNA is TGTGCCAGCAGCTTAGGACGAAGGGAAGAGACCCAGTACTTC. Amino acid sequence: CASSLGRREETQYF.

The CDR3 is CASGDRTVYYGYTF. The DNA of the CDR3 is TGTGCCAGTGGGGACCGAACTGTCTACTATGGCTACACCTTC. The gene calls are TRBV2 and TRBJ1-2; D is possibly TRBD1 (5 bases). This CDR3 spans 14 amino acids. V lost 9 bases and J 3 bases, leaving 17 bases between the germline ends. Germline CDR1 and CDR2: SNHLY and FYNNEI.

The CDR3 sequence: CASSGRGTLIMGTDTQYF. The CDR3 DNA reads as TGTGCCAGCAGCGGCAGGGGGACACTGATAATGGGCACAGATACGCAGTATTTT. The V gene is TRBV11-2, the J gene TRBJ2-3; 7 bases align to TRBD1. The germline CDR1 and CDR2 sequences are SGHAT and FQNNGV. V shed 5 bases and J 1 base; nucleotides not matched to a gene: 15. The CDR3 length is 18 residues.

This chain links TRBV9 with TRBJ1-4; D is undetermined. The germline CDR1 and CDR2 sequences are SGDLS and YYNGEE. The CDR3 loop spans 12 amino acids. Trimming cost V 4 bases and J 12 bases, with 13 bases left between them. The CDR3 region is CASSTGAGELFF. The CDR3 DNA follows: TGTGCCAGCAGCACGGGAGCCGGGGAACTGTTTTTT.

CDR3 region: CASSPQTGWNTIYF. The CDR3 DNA sequence: TGTGCCAGCAGTCCCCAAACAGGGTGGAACACCATATATTTT. This chain connects TRBV27 to TRBJ1-3; TRBD1 is a possible D gene (6 bases). The CDR3 is made up of 14 amino acids. V lost 5 bases, J lost 7 bases, and 15 bases lay in between. Germline V CDR1 and CDR2: MNHEY, SMNVEV (reference sequence).